What follows are 26 T cell receptor beta chains derived from one specimen sequenced in a study of T-cell memory formation after mild COVID-19 (dated by TCRdb to about 2021). Library creation used 5' RACE. Data came from an Illumina NovaSeq 6000. The public reads were reanalyzed by TCRdb: fastp trimming at Q25, MiXCR alignment, in-frame beta chains only. Every distinct CDR3 protein forms one entry, paired with its most common genes and DNA. The table for this sample lists 120,000 or so distinct CDR3 sequences; 17% of them were counted only once. The leading ten clones occupy approximately 4.7% of the sample. Sequenced sample: PBMCs or a T cell subset sorted from them (not recorded which). The receptor set was obtained from a man aged 18 to 29 who had mild COVID-19 (a few samples of this study predate the infection). The sample titles of this study are shuffled in the database, so cell type and time point are left out; the donor was told from shared clones.

V gene TRBV7-8 combines with J gene TRBJ1-5; D remains ambiguous. V lost 5 bases and J lost 5, with 16 bases in between. CDR3 length: 15 amino acids. CDR1 and CDR2 (germline): SGHVS, FQNEAQ. CDR3 sequence reads: CASSPEDLQDQPQHF. The CDR3, as DNA: TGTGCCAGCAGCCCAGAAGACCTCCAGGATCAGCCCCAGCATTTT. The full variable domain, its missing parts supplied by reference TRBV7-8 and TRBJ1-5, is GAGVSQSPRYKVAKRGQDVALRCDPISGHVSLFWYQQALGQGPEFLTYFQNEAQLDKSGLPSDRFFAERPEGSVSTLKIQRTQQEDSAVYLCASSPEDLQDQPQHFGDGTRLSIL.

This clonotype was counted only a few times. The chain combines TRBV29-1 with TRBJ2-2; TRBD2 agrees at 9 bases. CDR3 length: 14 amino acids. Germline V gene data show CDR1 as SQVTM and CDR2 as ANQGSEA. The ends lost 5 bases at V and 1 base at J; junction bases unmatched: 2. The CDR3 DNA reads TGCAGCGTTCAACTAGCGGGGAACACCGGGGAGCTGTTTTTT. Translated, it gives CSVQLAGNTGELFF.

This clonotype was observed a few times. V and J are TRBV5-1 and TRBJ2-3; tentative D call: TRBD1 (5 bases). CDR3 length: 15 amino acids. Germline CDR1 reads SGHRS; CDR2 reads YFSETQ. V was shortened by 4 bases and J by 0 bases, with 12 bases between the two germline ends. This chain's CDR3 is CASSPYDSSTDTQYF. CDR3 in DNA: TGCGCCAGCAGCCCCTATGACAGCAGCACAGATACGCAGTATTTT.

The rearrangement links TRBV4-2 to TRBJ1-5, with D unclear. The germline gives CDR1 LGHNA, CDR2 YNFKEQ. V lost 1 base and J lost 5, with 9 bases in between. The CDR3 is made up of 14 amino acids. CDR3 in DNA: TGTGCCAGCAGCCAAGGTCAAGGGCATCAGCCCCAGCATTTT. Translating it yields CASSQGQGHQPQHF.

This rearrangement joins TRBV9 to TRBJ1-3, with TRBD1 matching over 7 bases. The junction had 5 bases not matched to a gene; V was cut back by 2 bases and J by 3 bases. Germline V CDR1 and CDR2: SGDLS, YYNGEE. The CDR3 consists of 15 residues. Here the CDR3 DNA reads TGTGCCAGCAGCGTGGACAGGCCTCATGGAAACACCATATATTTT. Its protein is CASSVDRPHGNTIYF.

The chain recombines TRBV6-6 with TRBJ1-1; D possibly corresponds to TRBD1 (5 bases). Germline V CDR1 and CDR2: MNHNY, SVGAGI (reference sequence). Trimming stripped 6 bases from V and 4 bases from J, with 15 bases between. The CDR3 is 14 amino acids. Here the CDR3 reads CASRRGGASTEAFF. CDR3 nucleotides: TGTGCCAGCAGGCGGGGCGGGGCGAGCACTGAAGCTTTCTTT.

The chain employs TRBV6-5 and TRBJ2-5; TRBD2 agrees at 13 bases. CDR1 MNHEY and CDR2 SVGAGI come from the germline V gene. The V and J ends lost 6 bases and 2 bases, in that order; junction bases with no gene match: 6. CDR3 size: 16 residues. This chain's CDR3 is CASRILAGGNQETQYF. The CDR3 DNA sequence: TGTGCCAGCAGAATACTAGCGGGGGGGAATCAAGAGACCCAGTACTTC.

The V and J genes are TRBV7-3 and TRBJ2-6, with 9 bases matching TRBD1. V dropped 5 bases and J dropped 2; count of bases not matched to a gene: 4. The CDR3 sequence is 16 residues long. CDR1 is SGHTA, CDR2 FQGTGA, per germline. CDR3 residues: CASSPTGGAGANVLTF. Here the CDR3 DNA reads TGTGCCAGCAGCCCCACAGGGGGCGCTGGGGCCAACGTCCTGACTTTC.

The rearrangement links TRBV4-2 to TRBJ1-1; D unclear. Germline assignment: CDR1 LGHNA and CDR2 YNFKEQ. The V gene lost 1 base and the J gene lost 1 base, with 10 bases spanning the gap. The CDR3 has 15 residues. The CDR3 nucleotides are TGTGCCAGCAGCCAAGGGGTCCAGACGAACACTGAAGCTTTCTTT. Protein product: CASSQGVQTNTEAFF.

Written as DNA, the CDR3 is TGCGCCAGCAGCCCTGGACTCGTCCCCTACAATGAGCAGTTCTTC. It is translated as CASSPGLVPYNEQFF. J is TRBJ2-1 and V is TRBV5-1; maybe TRBD2 (5 bases). CDR3 length: 15 residues. CDR1 is SGHRS, CDR2 YFSETQ, per germline. V was shortened by 4 bases and J by 2 bases, with 13 bases between the two germline ends. Using reference TRBV5-1 and TRBJ2-1 for the parts outside the CDR3, the full variable domain is KAGVTQTPRYLIKTRGQQVTLSCSPISGHRSVSWYQQTPGQGLQFLFEYFSETQRNKGNFPGRFSGRQFSNSRSEMNVSTLELGDSALYLCASSPGLVPYNEQFFGPGTRLTVL.

This clonotype has a count of ten or more. CDR3: CASSRDYTDTQYF. For the CDR3, the DNA is TGTGCCAGCAGCAGGGACTACACAGATACGCAGTATTTT. J is TRBJ2-3 and V is TRBV7-9, with 7 bases aligning to TRBD2. This CDR3 has 13 amino acids. Germline CDR1 is SEHNR and CDR2 is FQNEAQ (reference sequence). The junction had 1 base not matched to a gene; V was cut back by 5 bases and J by 2 bases.

This clonotype has ten or more counts. The chain employs TRBV15 and TRBJ1-2; D is possibly TRBD1 (5 bases). The CDR3 extends over 15 amino acids. Trimming cost V 5 bases and J 2 bases, with 15 bases left between them. Germline V gene data show CDR1 as LNHNV and CDR2 as YYDKDF (reference sequence). This chain's CDR3 is CATSDPDGGNYGYTF. The CDR3 DNA reads as TGTGCCACCAGCGATCCGGACGGGGGGAACTATGGCTACACCTTC.

This clonotype was counted only a few times. This chain uses TRBV20-1 with TRBJ2-2; D not resolved. CDR3 length equals 13 residues. V lost 3 bases, J lost 5 bases, and 10 bases lay in between. CDR1 DFQATT and CDR2 SNEGSKA come from the germline V gene (reference sequence). This chain's CDR3 is CSARYPFTGELFF. The DNA of the CDR3 is TGCAGTGCTAGGTATCCTTTTACCGGGGAGCTGTTTTTT.

This chain connects TRBV9 to TRBJ2-3; D possibly matches TRBD1 or TRBD2 (5 bases each). With 2 bases removed from V and 3 bases from J, the gap between germline ends came to 16 bases. CDR3 length: 16 residues. The V gene's germline CDR1 is SGDLS and CDR2 YYNGEE. Here the CDR3 reads CASSVRVGDETDTQYF. CDR3 sequence (DNA): TGTGCCAGCAGCGTTCGGGTAGGGGACGAGACAGATACGCAGTATTTT.

The chain carries TRBV5-1 and TRBJ2-6, with D maybe TRBD1 (5 bases). The length of the CDR3 is 14 residues. The V gene lost 6 bases and the J gene lost 2 bases, with 9 bases spanning the gap. The germline V gene has CDR1 SGHRS and CDR2 YFSETQ. CDR3 residues: CASKQGAGANVLTF. The CDR3 DNA reads as TGCGCCAGCAAGCAGGGCGCTGGGGCCAACGTCCTGACTTTC.

This clonotype was seen more than once but under ten times. J is TRBJ2-5 and V is TRBV20-1; the match to TRBD1 covers 12 bases. The CDR3 length is 15 residues. Germline trimming cut 3 bases from V and 5 bases from J; bases unmatched to any gene: 7. Germline lookup yields CDR1 DFQATT and CDR2 SNEGSKA (reference sequence). Here the CDR3 reads CSARPGQGAGETQYF. The CDR3 coding sequence is TGCAGTGCTAGGCCGGGACAGGGGGCGGGGGAGACCCAGTACTTC.

The V gene is TRBV19, the J gene TRBJ2-3, with TRBD2 matching 8 bases. The CDR3 covers 16 residues. Trimming cost V 3 bases and J 0 bases; bases outside gene matches: 5. Germline V gene sequence: CDR1 LNHDA, CDR2 SQIVND (reference sequence). CDR3 nucleotide sequence: TGTGCCAGTAGTATTCGGCGGGGGGTTAGCACAGATACGCAGTATTTT. This sequence encodes CASSIRRGVSTDTQYF.

The chain joins TRBV5-6 to TRBJ1-4; D gene ambiguous. The CDR3 has 13 residues. From germline, CDR1 is SGHDT and CDR2 YYEEEE. V lost 1 base, J lost 10 bases, and 11 bases lay in between. The CDR3 DNA is TGTGCCAGCAGCTTGAGGGAGGCCGGAAAACTGTTTTTT. It yields the protein CASSLREAGKLFF.

A remark on this clonotype: A much larger clonotype is one base distant, so this may be a read error. The chain links TRBV4-2 to TRBJ2-3; no clear D gene. Trimming stripped 8 bases from V and 0 bases from J, with 6 bases between. Germline assignment: CDR1 LGHNA and CDR2 YNFKEQ. The CDR3 consists of 12 residues. For the CDR3, the DNA is TGTGCCAGCGGCGAAAGCACAGATACGCAGTATTTT. As protein: CASGESTDTQYF.

V gene TRBV5-1 combines with J gene TRBJ1-1; 7 bases line up with TRBD1. CDR3 size: 15 residues. Germline V gives CDR1 SGHRS, CDR2 YFSETQ. Unmatched junction bases numbered 9, after V lost 1 base and J lost 6 bases. CDR3 in DNA: TGCGCCAGCAGCTTGATACCTGGACAGGACCCTGAAGCTTTCTTT. Encoded protein: CASSLIPGQDPEAFF.

This chain uses TRBV5-5 with TRBJ2-2; 7 bases agree with TRBD2. This CDR3 is built from 14 residues. V was clipped by 7 bases and J by 0 bases; unmatched bases: 3. CDR1 SGHKS and CDR2 YYEKEE come from the germline V gene (reference sequence). The CDR3 is CASGLAANTGELFF. The CDR3 bases are TGTGCCAGCGGTCTAGCGGCGAACACCGGGGAGCTGTTTTTT. Full variable domain (outside the CDR3, taken from reference TRBV5-5 and TRBJ2-2): DAGVTQSPTHLIKTRGQQVTLRCSPISGHKSVSWYQQVLGQGPQFIFQYYEKEERGRGNFPDRFSARQFPNYSSELNVNALLLGDSALYLCASGLAANTGELFFGEGSRLTVL.

With regard to this clonotype: With a much larger clone just one base away, this may be a read error. CDR3 region: CASSTARDRTDTQYF. CDR3 DNA sequence: TGTGCCAGCAGTACCGCCAGGGATCGCACAGATACGCAGTATTTT. The chain is built from TRBV7-2 and TRBJ2-3, with D possibly matching TRBD1 (5 bases). The V and J ends lost 6 bases and 1 base respectively, with 14 bases between them. This CDR3 contains 15 residues. In germline, CDR1 is SGHTA, CDR2 FQGNSA.

This chain connects TRBV12-3 or TRBV12-4 to TRBJ2-2, with 15 bases fitting TRBD2. The V segment lost 6 bases and the J segment 7 bases; nucleotides outside the gene matches: 3. The CDR3 contains 15 residues. This CDR3 reads CASRRTSGGDGELFF. The CDR3, as DNA: TGTGCCAGCAGGCGGACTAGCGGGGGGGACGGGGAGCTGTTTTTT.

There are a few counts of this clonotype. This sequence joins TRBV18 and TRBJ2-3; perhaps TRBD1 as D (6 bases). Trimming pared 4 bases from V and 2 bases from J, leaving 13 bases between. CDR1 KGHSH and CDR2 LQKENI come from the germline V gene. The CDR3 spans 15 residues. As DNA, the CDR3 is TGTGCCAGCTCACAAGTCCTGGGGGCCACAGATACGCAGTATTTT. It encodes CASSQVLGATDTQYF.

This rearrangement joins TRBV20-1 to TRBJ1-2, with D tentatively TRBD1 (5 bases). The CDR3 is 16 residues long. V was trimmed by 1 base and J by 2 bases, leaving 17 bases between them. Looked up from germline, CDR1 is DFQATT and CDR2 is SNEGSKA (reference sequence). Here the CDR3 reads CSARAPPPGTNYGYTF. The CDR3 bases are TGCAGTGCTAGAGCCCCACCCCCGGGGACCAACTATGGCTACACCTTC.

This clonotype was recorded many times. The V call is TRBV12-3 or TRBV12-4, the J call TRBJ2-5, with 8 bases aligning to TRBD1. The CDR3 runs to 14 residues. V trimming: 4 bases; J trimming: 4 bases; junction bases outside the gene matches: 5. The CDR3 loop is CASSSQGAGETQYF. The CDR3 nucleotides are TGTGCCAGCAGTTCCCAGGGGGCCGGAGAGACCCAGTACTTC.